The rows below give T cell receptor beta chains drawn from one sample of a study of CD8 T cells in ankylosing spondylitis. MiXCR, run by TCRdb on the 5' RACE reads, gives a single entry per CDR3 protein. The data contain some 220,000 distinct CDR3 sequences, approximately 7.3% of them singletons. Sequenced sample: blood, either unsorted or a sorted T cell fraction (not recorded which). The receptors shown here come from a male donor with ankylosing spondylitis. The CDR3 runs from the conserved cysteine through the conserved F or W. A D gene is named only where the DNA matches it firmly. The size entry is marked missing in some rows and otherwise reads once, few, many or a size class.

J,D,V,length,size,DNA,CDR3
TRBJ2-1,.,TRBV7-3,15,.,TGTGCCAGCAGCCTCAGTCCGGGACTTAACAATGAGCAGTTCTTC,CASSLSPGLNNEQFF
TRBJ2-3,.,TRBV12-5,15,.,TGTGCTAGTGGTTTGGTAATAGGTGGCACAGATACGCAGTATTTT,CASGLVIGGTDTQYF
TRBJ2-1,.,TRBV25-1,14,few,TGTGCCAGCAGTGACCAGCGCTCCTACAATGAGCAGTTCTTC,CASSDQRSYNEQFF
TRBJ2-7,.,TRBV7-2,14,many,TGTGCCAGCAGCTTAGGGGGGGGGACAACCGAGCAGTACTTC,CASSLGGGTTEQYF
TRBJ1-1,.,TRBV6-5,11,many,TGTGCCAGCTTTCGGGACACTGAAGCTTTCTTT,CASFRDTEAFF
TRBJ2-3,.,TRBV2,15,many,TGTGCCAGCAGTTCCGGGACTGCCTTCACAGATACGCAGTATTTT,CASSSGTAFTDTQYF
TRBJ2-7,.,TRBV10-1,14,many,TGCGCCAGCAGTATTAACAGGGCAATGGACGAGCAGTACTTC,CASSINRAMDEQYF
TRBJ2-5,.,TRBV4-3,16,many,TGCGCCAGCAGCCGCACCTTGAAGTCCAGCCCAGAGACCCAGTACTTC,CASSRTLKSSPETQYF
TRBJ1-5,.,TRBV6-6,13,many,TGTGCCAGCAGTTATCAAACTGGGCAGCCCCAGCATTTT,CASSYQTGQPQHF
TRBJ2-1,TRBD2,TRBV4-1,16,many,TGCGCCAGCAGCCAAGTGAGCGGGAGGGCCTCCAATGAGCAGTTCTTC,CASSQVSGRASNEQFF
TRBJ2-1,.,TRBV5-5,17,.,TGTGCCAGCAGCTTGCGTGTCGGCCGGAGCTCCTACAATGAGCAGTTCTTC,CASSLRVGRSSYNEQFF
TRBJ1-5,.,TRBV28,16,many,TGTGCCAGCCACGCCCAAGGAGGTTATAGCAATCAGCCCCAGCATTTT,CASHAQGGYSNQPQHF
TRBJ2-5,.,TRBV7-9,12,many,TGTGCCAGCAGCCAAATGTTGGAGACCCAGTACTTC,CASSQMLETQYF
TRBJ2-7,.,TRBV28,13,many,TGTGCCAGCAGTTTTTACCGTTTCTACGAGCAGTACTTC,CASSFYRFYEQYF
TRBJ2-7,TRBD2,TRBV30,14,many,TGTGCCTGGAGTGTTACTAGCGGATCCTACGAGCAGTACTTC,CAWSVTSGSYEQYF
TRBJ2-7,.,TRBV27,16,many,TGTGCCAGCAGTTTATCCGGCAGGGGGGTCTCCTACGAGCAGTACTTC,CASSLSGRGVSYEQYF
TRBJ1-6,.,TRBV28,15,many,TGTGCCAGCGGTGGCGCTCAATACTATAATTCACCCCTCCACTTT,CASGGAQYYNSPLHF
TRBJ1-5,.,TRBV6-2/TRBV6-3,12,many,TGTGCCAGCAGTCCTCCGGATCAGCCCCAGCATTTT,CASSPPDQPQHF
TRBJ2-1,.,TRBV27,13,many,TGTGCCAGCAGTTCACGGGAGTCTAGAGAGCAGTTCTTC,CASSSRESREQFF
TRBJ2-7,TRBD1,TRBV24-1,11,.,TGTGCCACCAGTGGACAGGGCCAGCAGTACTTC,CATSGQGQQYF
TRBJ2-7,.,TRBV29-1,12,.,TGCAGCGGGGCGGACAGTGACTACGAGCAGTACTTC,CSGADSDYEQYF
TRBJ2-1,.,TRBV7-2,15,many,TGTGCCAGCAGCTTAGTCGGGGGATCAAACAATGAGCAGTTCTTC,CASSLVGGSNNEQFF
TRBJ2-7,.,TRBV7-6,13,many,TGTGCCAGCAGCTTTACCAGAGTGGGCGAGCAGTACTTC,CASSFTRVGEQYF
TRBJ2-1,TRBD1,TRBV28,16,many,TGTGCCAGCAGAGGGATCCGACAGGGGGTGGACAATGAGCAGTTCTTC,CASRGIRQGVDNEQFF
TRBJ2-6,.,TRBV28,17,few,TGTGCCAGCAGTTTATTCAGTGATAGCTCTGGGGCCAACGTCCTGACTTTC,CASSLFSDSSGANVLTF
TRBJ2-7,.,TRBV4-3,15,many,TGCGCCAGCAGCCAAGGACGGGCTATATTCTACGAGCAGTACTTC,CASSQGRAIFYEQYF
TRBJ2-5,.,TRBV29-1,10,.,TGCAGCGCCACTGGCGAGACCCAGTACTTC,CSATGETQYF
TRBJ2-3,.,TRBV5-1,14,many,TGCGCCAGCAGTGACGGGGCCTTCACAGATACGCAGTATTTT,CASSDGAFTDTQYF
TRBJ1-1,.,TRBV6-2/TRBV6-3,13,.,TGTGCCAGCAGTTACCCAGGGTGGTCTGAAGCTTTCTTT,CASSYPGWSEAFF
TRBJ2-7,TRBD1,TRBV20-1,12,many,TGCAGTGCAAGGGACAGGGACTACGAGCAGTACTTC,CSARDRDYEQYF
TRBJ2-7,.,TRBV19,15,.,TGTGCCTGTTCGGGTGTTCTAGCTGCCTCCTACGAGCAGTACTTC,CACSGVLAASYEQYF
TRBJ2-7,.,TRBV5-6,14,many,TGTGCCAGCAGCCCTGGAGGCAGAACCTACGAGCAGTACTTC,CASSPGGRTYEQYF
TRBJ2-3,.,TRBV6-5,14,many,TGTGCCAGCAGTTACTCGCACCCGGGAGATACGCAGTATTTT,CASSYSHPGDTQYF
TRBJ2-7,TRBD1,TRBV7-9,14,few,TGTGCCAGCAGCTCAGCCCAGGACAGGGGCGAGCAGTACTTC,CASSSAQDRGEQYF
TRBJ2-7,TRBD1,TRBV20-1,14,many,TGCAGTGCTAGACCTACTGACAGGGCCTACGAGCAGTACTTC,CSARPTDRAYEQYF
TRBJ1-2,TRBD1,TRBV7-7,17,.,TGTGCTAGCAGCGACGTCACCCGGGACAGGGATCTCTATGGCTACACCTTC,CASSDVTRDRDLYGYTF
TRBJ2-5,.,TRBV4-2,15,many,TGTGCCAGCAGCCAAGAAGGCAGGGTGCAAGAGACCCAGTACTTC,CASSQEGRVQETQYF
TRBJ2-7,TRBD1,TRBV20-1,15,many,TGCAGTGCTAGAGTGAGGCAGGGGGTGGTTGACGAGCAGTACTTC,CSARVRQGVVDEQYF
TRBJ1-1,.,TRBV7-9,13,many,TGTGCCAGCAGCTTATCGACAGTCACTGAAGCTTTCTTT,CASSLSTVTEAFF
TRBJ1-5,.,TRBV6-1,15,few,TGTGCCAGCACTTCCCTTGACCGCAGCAATCAGCCCCAGCATTTT,CASTSLDRSNQPQHF
TRBJ2-5,TRBD1,TRBV10-3,15,many,TGTGCCATCAGTGCGCGGGACAGGGACCAAGAGACCCAGTACTTC,CAISARDRDQETQYF
TRBJ1-2,TRBD1,TRBV6-1,15,few,TGTGCCGGGGCGGGACAGGGGCGCCGGAACTATGGCTACACCTTC,CAGAGQGRRNYGYTF
TRBJ2-1,TRBD2,TRBV6-2/TRBV6-3,14,once,TGTGCCAGCATCCCACTAGCGGGAAAATCTGAGCAGTTCTTC,CASIPLAGKSEQFF
TRBJ1-2,.,TRBV12-5,16,many,TGTGCTAGTGGTTTGGGGCTCCAGGGATTTCAGTATGGCTACACCTTC,CASGLGLQGFQYGYTF
TRBJ2-6,TRBD2,TRBV9,18,many,TGTGCCAGCAGCGTATCCAGCGGGGGCTTCTCTGGGGCCAACGTCCTGACTTTC,CASSVSSGGFSGANVLTF
TRBJ2-7,.,TRBV5-1,15,few,TGCGCCAGCAGCCCAGCCCTTGGGGGAGTCTACGAGCAGTACTTC,CASSPALGGVYEQYF
TRBJ2-2,TRBD2,TRBV2,18,.,TGTGCCAGCAGTCCGGGACTAGCGGGGGGGCTTGGCACCGGGGAGCTGTTTTTT,CASSPGLAGGLGTGELFF
TRBJ1-1,TRBD1,TRBV20-1,12,.,TGCAGTGCAGACAGGGCGGACACTGAAGCTTTCTTT,CSADRADTEAFF
TRBJ2-2,.,TRBV7-9,14,.,TGTGCCAGCGGCCCCGAGCGCCCCAGCGGGGAGCTGTTTTTT,CASGPERPSGELFF
TRBJ2-3,TRBD2,TRBV4-3,15,many,TGCGCCAGCAGCAGGGCGGGGGTTAGCACAGATACGCAGTATTTT,CASSRAGVSTDTQYF
TRBJ2-7,.,TRBV4-2,18,few,TGTGCCAGCAGCCAGGCCGACAGTCTCCTGTTTAGGTCCTACGAGCAGTACTTC,CASSQADSLLFRSYEQYF
TRBJ2-1,TRBD1,TRBV6-5,16,many,TGTGCCAGCAGTTACGGGTCGGCAGGGGGTTGGAATGAGCAGTTCTTC,CASSYGSAGGWNEQFF
TRBJ1-1,.,TRBV5-1,12,many,TGCGCCAGCAGCTCCGACGACACTGAAGCTTTCTTT,CASSSDDTEAFF
TRBJ2-7,TRBD1,TRBV5-1,19,few,TGCGCCAGCAGCTTGGAGGGTCCGGGACAGGCTTGGGGGTCCTACGAGCAGTACTTC,CASSLEGPGQAWGSYEQYF
TRBJ1-2,.,TRBV6-2/TRBV6-3,13,many,TGTGCCAGCAGTTCCTTCAAGTGGTATGGCTACACCTTC,CASSSFKWYGYTF
TRBJ2-5,TRBD2,TRBV7-6,15,many,TGTGCCAGCAGCTTTTTCTGGGGGGGACAAGAGACCCAGTACTTC,CASSFFWGGQETQYF
TRBJ1-1,.,TRBV4-3,12,many,TGCGCCAGCAGCGGGCTCTCCACTGAAGCTTTCTTT,CASSGLSTEAFF